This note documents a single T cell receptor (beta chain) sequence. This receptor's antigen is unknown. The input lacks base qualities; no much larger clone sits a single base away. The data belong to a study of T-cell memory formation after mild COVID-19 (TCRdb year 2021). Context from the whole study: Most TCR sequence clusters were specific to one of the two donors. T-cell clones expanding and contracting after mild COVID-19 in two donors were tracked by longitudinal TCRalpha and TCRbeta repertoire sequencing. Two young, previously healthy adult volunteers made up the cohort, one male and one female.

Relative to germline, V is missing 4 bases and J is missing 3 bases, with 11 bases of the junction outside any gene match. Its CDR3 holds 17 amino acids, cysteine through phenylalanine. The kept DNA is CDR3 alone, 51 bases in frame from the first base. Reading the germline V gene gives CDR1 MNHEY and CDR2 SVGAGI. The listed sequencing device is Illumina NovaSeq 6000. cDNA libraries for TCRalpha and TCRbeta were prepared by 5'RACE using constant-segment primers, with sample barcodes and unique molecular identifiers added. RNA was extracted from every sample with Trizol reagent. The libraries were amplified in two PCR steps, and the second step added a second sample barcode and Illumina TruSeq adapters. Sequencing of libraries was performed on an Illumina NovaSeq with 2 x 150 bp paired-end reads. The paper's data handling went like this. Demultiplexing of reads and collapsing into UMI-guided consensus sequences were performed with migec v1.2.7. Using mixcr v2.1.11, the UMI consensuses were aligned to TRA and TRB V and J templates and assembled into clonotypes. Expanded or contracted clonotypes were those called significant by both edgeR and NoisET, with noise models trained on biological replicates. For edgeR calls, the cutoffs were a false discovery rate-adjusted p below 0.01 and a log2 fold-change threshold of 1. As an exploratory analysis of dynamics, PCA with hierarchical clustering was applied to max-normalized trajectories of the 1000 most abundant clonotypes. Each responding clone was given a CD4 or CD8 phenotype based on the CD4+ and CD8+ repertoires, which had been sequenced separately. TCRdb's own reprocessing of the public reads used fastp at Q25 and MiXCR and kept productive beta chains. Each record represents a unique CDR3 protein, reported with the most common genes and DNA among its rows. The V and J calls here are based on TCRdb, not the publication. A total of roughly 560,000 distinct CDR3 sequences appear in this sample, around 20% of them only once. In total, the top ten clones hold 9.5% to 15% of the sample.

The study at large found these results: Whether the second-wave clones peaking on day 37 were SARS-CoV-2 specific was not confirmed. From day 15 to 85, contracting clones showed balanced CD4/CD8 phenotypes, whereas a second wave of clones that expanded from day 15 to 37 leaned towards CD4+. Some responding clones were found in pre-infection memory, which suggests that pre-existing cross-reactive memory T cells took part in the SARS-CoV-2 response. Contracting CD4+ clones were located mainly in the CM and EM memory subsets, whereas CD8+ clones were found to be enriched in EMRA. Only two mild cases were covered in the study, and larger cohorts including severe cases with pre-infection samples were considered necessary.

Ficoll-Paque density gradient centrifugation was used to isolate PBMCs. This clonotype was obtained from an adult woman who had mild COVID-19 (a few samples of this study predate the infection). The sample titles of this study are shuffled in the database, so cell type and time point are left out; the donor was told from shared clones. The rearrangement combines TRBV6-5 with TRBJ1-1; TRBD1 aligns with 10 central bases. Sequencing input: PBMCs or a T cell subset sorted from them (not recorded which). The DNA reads TGTGCCAGCAGTTCGACCGGGACAGGGGTTTATTACACTGAAGCTTTCTTT. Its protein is CASSSTGTGVYYTEAFF.